The next 10 T cell receptor beta chains were all read from a single sample in a study of cytomegalovirus exposure and HLA in healthy donors. 13 Jbeta primers and 60 Vbeta primers were used for the PCR. Assay: immunoSEQ multiplex PCR; the TCRdb copy retains only in-frame clones and omits some. The sample includes approximately 100,000 clones, about 79% of them seen just once. The sequenced sample was PBMCs. The receptor set was obtained from a middle-aged man in good health and CMV-seropositive.

This clone is medium-sized within its sample. The rearrangement uses TRBV7-6 and TRBJ2-2; 10 bases align to TRBD2. The V gene's germline CDR1 is SGHVS and CDR2 FNYEAQ. This CDR3 is 16 amino acids long. The ends lost 2 bases at V and 6 bases at J; junction bases unmatched: 6. CDR3 sequence (DNA): TGTGCCAGCAGCTTATTGGCTAGCGGGAGATCCGGGGAGCTGTTTTTT. Protein sequence: CASSLLASGRSGELFF.

This chain uses TRBV27 with TRBJ2-7, with D perhaps TRBD1 (6 bases). This CDR3 region has 15 residues. Looked up from germline, CDR1 is MNHEY and CDR2 is SMNVEV (reference sequence). Trimming pared 4 bases from V and 3 bases from J, leaving 16 bases between. CDR3 coding DNA: TGTGCCAGCAGTTGGGGCCCGGACAGAAGCTACGAGCAGTACTTC. It yields the protein CASSWGPDRSYEQYF.

This clone was detected once. The gene calls are TRBV5-1 and TRBJ2-3; tentative D call: TRBD1 (5 bases). The CDR3 covers 14 residues. Trimming left V 2 bases short and J 1 base short, with 8 bases between. Germline lookup yields CDR1 SGHRS and CDR2 YFSETQ. The CDR3 region is CASSFEGGTDTQYF. CDR3 nucleotides: TGCGCCAGCAGCTTCGAAGGGGGCACAGATACGCAGTATTTT. Full variable domain (remainder filled in from reference TRBV5-1 and TRBJ2-3): KAGVTQTPRYLIKTRGQQVTLSCSPISGHRSVSWYQQTPGQGLQFLFEYFSETQRNKGNFPGRFSGRQFSNSRSEMNVSTLELGDSALYLCASSFEGGTDTQYFGPGTRLTVL.

This clone was observed a single time. The chain has TRBV30 and TRBJ1-2; 9 nucleotides line up with TRBD1. The V gene end was trimmed by 3 bases and the J gene end by 5 bases; junction bases not matched to a gene: 4. This CDR3 spans 13 amino acids. Germline V lookup: CDR1 GTSNPN, CDR2 SVGIG (reference sequence). The CDR3 bases are TGTGCCTGGAGGCAACAGGGGGCATATGGCTACACCTTC. Translation gives CAWRQQGAYGYTF.

This chain joins TRBV6-5 and TRBJ2-1, with 9 bases lining up with TRBD2. The V gene end was trimmed by 5 bases and the J gene end by 15 bases; junction bases not matched to a gene: 11. From germline, CDR1 is MNHEY and CDR2 SVGAGI. The CDR3 loop spans 13 amino acids. The DNA for the CDR3 is TGTGCCAGCAGTGTTCCAGCGGGGGGCTTTCTGTTCTTC. It is translated as CASSVPAGGFLFF.

This rearrangement joins TRBV9 to TRBJ1-2, with D unclear. Germline loops: CDR1 SGDLS, CDR2 YYNGEE. Deletions cut 0 bases from V and 4 bases from J, with 13 bases between. This CDR3 region has 15 residues. The CDR3 nucleotides are TGTGCCAGCAGCGTAGACCTAGGGCGGGCCTATGGCTACACCTTC. Translated: CASSVDLGRAYGYTF.

V usage is TRBV9 and J usage is TRBJ2-3; 7 bases match TRBD1. Germline trimming cut 3 bases from V and 5 bases from J; bases unmatched to any gene: 6. In germline, CDR1 is SGDLS, CDR2 YYNGEE. This CDR3 region has 14 residues. CDR3 protein: CASSAQGLLDTQYF. The CDR3 nucleotides read TGTGCCAGCAGCGCACAGGGGTTATTAGATACGCAGTATTTT.

With respect to this clone: No DNA is shown, since the ends of the CDR3 on it are uncertain; the CDR3 is the one TCRdb lists. The chain joins TRBV21-1 to TRBJ2-5; the table's D call of TRBD1 was not tested on the DNA. TRBV21-1 is termed a pseudogene. Inclusive of both ends, the CDR3 amounts to 16 amino acids. The CDR3 loop is CASSKVVARGSQTQYF.

This chain links TRBV28 with TRBJ2-7, with D perhaps TRBD2 (6 bases). The CDR3 runs to 12 residues. The germline V gene has CDR1 MDHEN and CDR2 SYDVKM. Deletions cut 7 bases from V and 4 bases from J, with 11 bases between. The CDR3 spells CASTSGLYEQYF. CDR3 nucleotide sequence: TGTGCCAGCACCTCGGGACTGTACGAGCAGTACTTC.

The chain is built from TRBV2 and TRBJ1-2; D unresolved. V was pared by 6 bases and J by 8 bases, with 16 bases between. The CDR3 is made up of 13 amino acids. Germline CDR1 is SNHLY and CDR2 is FYNNEI. CDR3 sequence reads: CASRLDTRRGYTF. The CDR3 DNA reads TGTGCCAGCAGATTAGACACGCGAAGGGGCTACACCTTC.